One and the same sample provided the 10 T cell receptor beta chains below, sequenced in a study of blood T cell repertoires in COVID-19 (dated by TCRdb to about 2020). Libraries came from the immunoSEQ multiplex PCR assay. TCRdb limited this immuneACCESS table to in-frame rearrangements with V and J called. A share of clones is missing; checked studies link under half to unresolved V genes, and the rest is unexplained. Across this sample there are roughly 70,000 clones, with around 74% seen only once. The leading ten clones occupy about 21% of the sample. Sample: peripheral blood. The receptors originated from a man between 70 and 80 years old with acute or convalescent COVID-19.

The chain has TRBV27 and TRBJ2-2, with D possibly TRBD2 on 7 matching bases. This CDR3 comprises 15 residues. With 3 bases removed from V and 3 bases from J, the gap between germline ends came to 11 bases. Germline CDR1 reads MNHEY; CDR2 reads SMNVEV (reference sequence). In nucleotides, the CDR3 is TGTGCCAGCAGTTTTGCGGGGGCGTACACCGGGGAGCTGTTTTTT. It yields the protein CASSFAGAYTGELFF.

This clone was observed a handful of times. The rearrangement links TRBV7-2 to TRBJ1-5, with TRBD1 as a possible D gene (5 bases). The germline gives CDR1 SGHTA, CDR2 FQGNSA. V lost 5 bases, J lost 0 bases, and 11 bases lay in between. The CDR3 loop spans 15 amino acids. The DNA for the CDR3 is TGTGCCAGCAGCATTCAGGGCTATAGCAATCAGCCCCAGCATTTT. Translation gives CASSIQGYSNQPQHF.

This chain links TRBV5-6 with TRBJ2-7; 9 bases fit TRBD1. Germline loops: CDR1 SGHDT, CDR2 YYEEEE. Unmatched junction bases numbered 5, after V lost 4 bases and J lost 3 bases. This CDR3 contains 14 residues. Written as DNA, the CDR3 is TGTGCCAGCAGCGAAACAGGGGGCGTCTACGAGCAGTACTTC. It codes for CASSETGGVYEQYF.

This sequence joins TRBV19 and TRBJ1-3; TRBD1 might be the D (5 bases). Looked up from germline, CDR1 is LNHDA and CDR2 is SQIVND (reference sequence). Trimming cost V 5 bases and J 9 bases, with 14 bases left between them. This CDR3 comprises 13 residues. The chain's CDR3 is CASSVDSGSTIYF. In DNA form, the CDR3 reads TGTGCCAGTAGTGTCGACAGCGGGAGCACCATATATTTT.

The chain carries TRBV5-5 and TRBJ1-1; no clear D. Germline V gene lookup returns CDR1 SGHKS and CDR2 YYEKEE (reference sequence). CDR3 size: 13 residues. The V and J ends lost 0 bases and 4 bases respectively, with 7 bases between them. CDR3 region: CASSLGYSTEAFF. The CDR3 DNA is TGTGCCAGCAGCTTGGGGTACTCCACTGAAGCTTTCTTT.

In nucleotides, the CDR3 is TGTGCCAGCAGTCCCCGTGCCCGCGCTGAAGCTTTCTTT. Its protein product is CASSPRARAEAFF. The chain uses TRBV6-5 and TRBJ1-1; D is undetermined. The CDR3 has 13 residues. Trimming stripped 5 bases from V and 6 bases from J, with 13 bases between. CDR1 and CDR2 from the germline V gene are MNHEY and SVGAGI.

This clone came up a few times. J is TRBJ2-3 and V is TRBV4-2; TRBD2 matches 11 bases. Germline CDR1 and CDR2: LGHNA and YNFKEQ. This CDR3 is built from 16 residues. After removal of 1 base from V and 3 bases from J, the junction contained 3 bases not matched to a gene. CDR3 DNA sequence: TGTGCCAGCAGCCAAGGCGGGACTAGCGGTACAGATACGCAGTATTTT. This gives the protein CASSQGGTSGTDTQYF.

This chain joins TRBV21-1 and TRBJ2-1; TRBD1, as called in the table, went unchecked against the DNA. TRBV21-1 represents a pseudogene. The length of the CDR3 is 15 residues. CDR3 sequence (DNA): TGTGCCAGCAGCATAAGCCAGGGTTCCTACAATGAGCAGTTCTTC. This encodes CASSISQGSYNEQFF.

The CDR3 region is CASSRAGTGKDTQYF. CDR3 DNA: TGTGCCAGCAGTCGCGCCGGGACAGGCAAAGATACGCAGTATTTT. This sequence joins TRBV27 and TRBJ2-3; the match to TRBD1 covers 8 bases. This CDR3 has 15 amino acids. V lost 5 bases and J lost 5; bases outside the gene matches: 9. CDR1 and CDR2 from the germline V gene are MNHEY and SMNVEV (reference sequence).

This chain links TRBV6-5 with TRBJ2-3; TRBD2 is a possible D gene (7 bases). Trimming left V 6 bases short and J 2 bases short, with 12 bases between. The CDR3 sequence is 14 residues long. The germline V gene has CDR1 MNHEY and CDR2 SVGAGI. CDR3 sequence reads: CASRAGATTDTQYF. CDR3 coding DNA: TGTGCCAGCAGGGCGGGGGCCACCACAGATACGCAGTATTTT.